These 15 T cell receptor beta chains came from one sample sequenced in a study of cytomegalovirus exposure and HLA in healthy donors. With 60 Vbeta and 13 Jbeta primers, the PCR was carried out. Produced via immunoSEQ multiplex PCR; TCRdb's table is partial and in-frame only. The table lists approximately 150,000 clones, around 80% of them singletons. Sequenced material: PBMCs. The receptors stem from a woman in her 30s in good health and CMV-seropositive.

This clone has more than one count but fewer than ten. The chain is built from TRBV29-1 and TRBJ1-5; the D gene is possibly TRBD1 (5 bases). CDR3 length equals 14 residues. Germline loops: CDR1 SQVTM, CDR2 ANQGSEA. Trimming removed 4 bases from V and 3 bases from J, with 13 bases in between. The CDR3 DNA follows: TGCAGCGTTGGAAGCGGGGGGATCAATCAGCCCCAGCATTTT. Its protein is CSVGSGGINQPQHF.

V usage is TRBV7-6 and J usage is TRBJ2-7, with D possibly being TRBD1 (5 bases). This CDR3 contains 15 residues. Trimming took 4 bases from V and 3 from J, leaving 16 bases between them. Germline V gene sequence: CDR1 SGHVS, CDR2 FNYEAQ. DNA for the CDR3: TGTGCCAGCAGCTCAGGGTCTTCTATGAACTACGAGCAGTACTTC. Its translation: CASSSGSSMNYEQYF.

The rearrangement uses TRBV5-1 and TRBJ1-2; the match to TRBD1 covers 8 bases. V was pared by 4 bases and J by 7 bases, with 6 bases of the junction left unmatched. Germline V gives CDR1 SGHRS, CDR2 YFSETQ. The CDR3 loop spans 13 amino acids. The CDR3 DNA reads TGCGCCAGCAGCGGGGGACAGGAGAGTGGCTACACCTTC. This encodes CASSGGQESGYTF.

V usage is TRBV5-4 and J usage is TRBJ2-7; 7 nucleotides align to TRBD1. CDR3 length: 13 residues. V lost 6 bases and J lost 6; bases outside the gene matches: 9. Germline lookup yields CDR1 SGHNT and CDR2 YYREEE (reference sequence). CDR3 nucleotide sequence: TGTGCCAGCACCCTGGACAGGCTCGCCGAGCAGTACTTC. As protein: CASTLDRLAEQYF.

This clone has a single count. The chain joins TRBV28 to TRBJ1-1; D is undetermined. CDR1 MDHEN and CDR2 SYDVKM come from the germline V gene. V lost 3 bases, J lost 4 bases, and 9 bases lay in between. CDR3 length: 13 residues. This chain's CDR3 is CASSFRRLTEAFF. DNA for the CDR3: TGTGCCAGCAGTTTCCGGCGGCTCACTGAAGCTTTCTTT.

The V gene is TRBV29-1, the J gene TRBJ1-2; TRBD1 matches at 10 bases. The CDR3 is 14 amino acids. Germline-derived CDR1 and CDR2 are SQVTM and ANQGSEA. After removal of 3 bases from V and 5 bases from J, the junction contained 6 bases not matched to a gene. This chain's CDR3 is CSVERTGGGYGYTF. DNA for the CDR3: TGCAGCGTTGAGCGGACAGGGGGTGGATATGGCTACACCTTC.

This clone appeared a single time. The chain uses TRBV5-1 and TRBJ2-7; weak D call: TRBD2 (6 bases). Trimming stripped 4 bases from V and 1 base from J, with 12 bases between. Germline V gives CDR1 SGHRS, CDR2 YFSETQ. This CDR3 is built from 14 residues. CDR3 sequence (DNA): TGCGCCAGCAGCCAGGGACTGGAATCCTACGAGCAGTACTTC. Translating gives CASSQGLESYEQYF.

This clone was observed a single time. The same CDR3 also results from other DNA sequences found in this sample. The chain carries TRBV27 and TRBJ2-7; the match to TRBD1 covers 11 bases. Per the germline V gene, CDR1 is MNHEY and CDR2 is SMNVEV (reference sequence). The CDR3 totals 14 residues. Unmatched junction bases numbered 2, after V lost 4 bases and J lost 3 bases. The CDR3 is CASSSGTGGYEQYF. The CDR3, as DNA: TGTGCCAGCAGTTCAGGGACAGGGGGCTACGAGCAGTACTTC.

The chain recombines TRBV6-5 with TRBJ2-7; a weak D match, TRBD2 (5 bases). V lost 4 bases to trimming and J lost 4 bases, with 14 bases between them. CDR1 and CDR2 from the germline V gene are MNHEY and SVGAGI. The CDR3 runs 14 residues. CDR3: CASSLSGIRYEQYF. The CDR3 nucleotides read TGTGCCAGCAGTTTAAGCGGAATAAGGTACGAGCAGTACTTC.

The sample holds a few counts of this clone. The V and J genes are TRBV12-5 and TRBJ2-1; tentatively, D is TRBD2 (5 bases). Trimming removed 0 bases at V and 7 bases at J, with 13 bases between. CDR3 length equals 15 residues. CDR1 LGHNT and CDR2 FRNRAP come from the germline V gene. CDR3 sequence: CASGLVVGARNEQFF. Here the CDR3 DNA reads TGTGCTAGTGGTTTGGTAGTGGGAGCAAGGAATGAGCAGTTCTTC. Full variable domain (rest looked up from reference TRBV12-5 and TRBJ2-1): DARVTQTPRHKVTEMGQEVTMRCQPILGHNTVFWYRQTMMQGLELLAYFRNRAPLDDSGMPKDRFSAEMPDATLATLKIQPSEPRDSAVYFCASGLVVGARNEQFFGPGTRLTVL.

The sample holds one count of this clone. The rearrangement uses TRBV6-1 and TRBJ2-3; 7 bases align to TRBD1. There are 14 residues in the CDR3. Trimming removed 10 bases from V and 2 bases from J; junction bases left unmatched: 9. In germline, CDR1 is MNHNS, CDR2 SASEGT. The CDR3 nucleotides are TGTGCCATTATGGACAGGCGGTACACAGATACGCAGTATTTT. Its translation is CAIMDRRYTDTQYF.

This chain links TRBV27 with TRBJ1-4; 10 positions agree with TRBD1. Looked up from germline, CDR1 is MNHEY and CDR2 is SMNVEV (reference sequence). V was clipped by 8 bases and J by 1 base; unmatched bases: 4. This CDR3 spans 15 amino acids. CDR3 sequence (DNA): TGTGCCAGCGACAGGGGGCGTCAAACTAATGAAAAACTGTTTTTT. Protein product: CASDRGRQTNEKLFF.

The chain combines TRBV5-1 with TRBJ2-7, with TRBD1 matching 7 bases. The CDR3 loop spans 13 amino acids. Germline V gene lookup returns CDR1 SGHRS and CDR2 YFSETQ. J was trimmed by 2 bases and V by 7 bases; bases with no gene match: 6. CDR3 DNA sequence: TGCGCCAGCCGTAGGGGACAGACCTACGAGCAGTACTTC. The encoded protein is CASRRGQTYEQYF. Drawing the rest from reference TRBV5-1 and TRBJ2-7, the complete variable domain is KAGVTQTPRYLIKTRGQQVTLSCSPISGHRSVSWYQQTPGQGLQFLFEYFSETQRNKGNFPGRFSGRQFSNSRSEMNVSTLELGDSALYLCASRRGQTYEQYFGPGTRLTVT.

The chain recombines TRBV4-1 with TRBJ1-5; tentatively, D is TRBD1 (6 bases). V shed 6 bases and J shed 1 base, with 16 bases lying between them. The CDR3 runs to 16 residues. Germline CDR1 is MGHRA and CDR2 is YSYEKL. CDR3 coding DNA: TGCGCCAGCAGTCAGACGGAACAGGGAAGCAATCAGCCCCAGCATTTT. This codes for CASSQTEQGSNQPQHF.

V usage is TRBV19 and J usage is TRBJ1-5; 7 bases match TRBD1. This CDR3 has 16 residues. In germline, CDR1 is LNHDA, CDR2 SQIVND (reference sequence). V was clipped by 4 bases and J by 1 base; unmatched bases: 7. CDR3 protein: CASSKVGGVSNQPQHF. The CDR3, as DNA: TGTGCCAGTAGTAAGGTAGGGGGCGTCAGCAATCAGCCCCAGCATTTT.